A selection of T cell receptor beta chains follows, all from one sample in a study of T cell repertoires in cytomegalovirus infection. TCRdb called the reads again in MiXCR, with one record for every CDR3 protein. Of fewer than 250,000 distinct CDR3 sequences in the sample, around 12% were seen once. Specimen: PBMCs. These receptor sequences come from a human donor in good health (CMV status not recorded). Some clones in this sample may be carry-over from other donors' samples. Both conserved end residues are part of each CDR3. Each record gives: clone size, V gene, D gene, J gene, CDR3 DNA, CDR3 protein. The D gene is left open where the match is weak. Only some rows state a clone size, as once, few, many or a class for expanded clones.

many	TRBV7-2	TRBD1	TRBJ2-5	TGTGCCAGCAGCTTAGCGGGACAGCCCCAAGAGACCCAGTACTTC	CASSLAGQPQETQYF
few	TRBV6-2/TRBV6-3	TRBD1	TRBJ2-1	TGTGCCAGCAGTTACGGACAGGGGGCGTGGTATCTGTTCTTC	CASSYGQGAWYLFF
-	TRBV12-3/TRBV12-4	-	TRBJ2-2	TGTGCCAGCAGCCTGGGGGGCCGCAGGACCGGGGAGCTGTTTTTT	CASSLGGRRTGELFF
few	TRBV2	TRBD2	TRBJ2-5	TGTGCCAGCAGTGCAAGCGGGGAAGAGACCCAGTACTTC	CASSASGEETQYF
few	TRBV12-3/TRBV12-4	-	TRBJ1-5	TGTGCCAGCAGTTTACTGCAACAGCCCCAGCATTTT	CASSLLQQPQHF
many	TRBV7-2	TRBD1	TRBJ1-3	TGTGCCAGCAGCTATCACAGGGGGCTTACCTCTGGAAACACCATATATTTT	CASSYHRGLTSGNTIYF
many	TRBV20-1	TRBD1	TRBJ1-5	TGCAGTGTCGGGACAGGGGATCAGCCCCAGCATTTT	CSVGTGDQPQHF
many	TRBV7-2	-	TRBJ1-5	TGTGCCAGCAGCTTAGCGGCGGCAGGGCATCAGCCCCAGCATTTT	CASSLAAAGHQPQHF
few	TRBV28	-	TRBJ2-1	TGTGCCAGCAGTTTGCAGGAGAATGAGCAGTTCTTC	CASSLQENEQFF
-	TRBV6-8	TRBD1	TRBJ2-6	TGTGCCAGCAGTTACGGGCCCGGATGGACAGGGGGACGGGGGGCCAACGTCCTGACTTTC	CASSYGPGWTGGRGANVLTF
-	TRBV4-3	-	TRBJ2-2	TGCGCCAGCAGCCAAGTCGCGCAGTCGAACACCGGGGAGCTGTTTTTT	CASSQVAQSNTGELFF
-	TRBV2	-	TRBJ1-5	TGTGCCAGCAGTGAAACGAGGGGAATAGGTCAGCCCCAGCATTTT	CASSETRGIGQPQHF
-	TRBV5-1	TRBD1	TRBJ2-5	TGCGCCAGCAGCCACACAGGGGGCGAGTACTTC	CASSHTGGEYF
-	TRBV29-1	TRBD1	TRBJ2-5	TGCAGCGTTGCCACGGGACAGCAGACCCAGTACTTC	CSVATGQQTQYF
many	TRBV19	TRBD2	TRBJ2-7	TGTGCCAGTAGTGCCGGGACTAGCGGAACCGCCTACGAGCAGTACTTC	CASSAGTSGTAYEQYF
many	TRBV20-1	TRBD2	TRBJ2-5	TGCAGTGCTCGCCCGCGGACGGGAGGCCGGGAGACCCAGTACTTC	CSARPRTGGRETQYF
few	TRBV5-1	-	TRBJ2-5	TGCGCCAGCAGCTTGGATGTGTTGCAAGAGACCCAGTACTTC	CASSLDVLQETQYF
many	TRBV14	TRBD2	TRBJ2-5	TGTGCCAGCAGCCAAGATTTAGCGGGAGGTCGACAGACCCAGTACTTC	CASSQDLAGGRQTQYF
-	TRBV20-1	-	TRBJ2-7	TGCAGTGCTAGAGATCTGGACCGACCCTACGAGCAGTACTTC	CSARDLDRPYEQYF
many	TRBV7-9	-	TRBJ1-1	TGTGCCAGCAGCAAAACAGGGTTAGCCACTGAAGCTTTCTTT	CASSKTGLATEAFF
many	TRBV28	TRBD2	TRBJ2-2	TGTGCCAGCAGAAGTCTAGCGGGAGTGGGTGCCACCGGGGAGCTGTTTTTT	CASRSLAGVGATGELFF
few	TRBV5-4	TRBD1	TRBJ1-5	TGTGCCAGCAGCTTAGGACAGGGCAGCGAACAGCCCCAGCATTTT	CASSLGQGSEQPQHF
many	TRBV7-2	-	TRBJ2-5	TGTGCCAGCAGCTCGGTGGGACTGCAAGAGACCCAGTACTTC	CASSSVGLQETQYF
many	TRBV2	-	TRBJ1-2	TGTGCCAGCACCCCAGGGAGGACAGATGGCTACACCTTC	CASTPGRTDGYTF
-	TRBV25-1	TRBD2	TRBJ2-5	TGTGCCAGCAGTTCCCTAGCGGGGGGACAAGAGACCCAGTACTTC	CASSSLAGGQETQYF
many	TRBV24-1	-	TRBJ2-6	TGTGCCGCACGATATGGGTCAGGGGTCTCTGGGGCCAACGTCCTGACTTTC	CAARYGSGVSGANVLTF
many	TRBV7-2	-	TRBJ2-2	TGTGCCAGCAGCTTAATCGAGGACACCGGGGAGCTGTTTTTT	CASSLIEDTGELFF
many	TRBV7-2	TRBD2	TRBJ2-3	TGTGCCAGCAGCTTCGGACTAGCGGGAGGGCCCCCAGATACGCAGTATTTT	CASSFGLAGGPPDTQYF
many	TRBV7-2	-	TRBJ2-7	TGTGCCAGCAGCTTAGCTTACATGGACGAGCAGTACTTC	CASSLAYMDEQYF
many	TRBV7-2	-	TRBJ2-3	TGTGCCAGCAGCTACTTAGATACGCAGTATTTT	CASSYLDTQYF
-	TRBV28	-	TRBJ1-2	TGTGCCAGCTCTAAACAACCCGTCAACTATGGCTACACCTTC	CASSKQPVNYGYTF
-	TRBV28	-	TRBJ2-6	TGTGCCAGCAGTTTTCCCTTGGGAGAGGGATCTGGGGCCAACGTCCTGACTTTC	CASSFPLGEGSGANVLTF
few	TRBV7-7	-	TRBJ1-5	TGTGCCAGCAGTTTGAATTATAGCAATCAGCCCCAGCATTTT	CASSLNYSNQPQHF
-	TRBV19	TRBD1	TRBJ2-1	TGTGCCAGTTCGCAGGGGGAATCCTACAATGAGCAGTTCTTC	CASSQGESYNEQFF
few	TRBV3-1	-	TRBJ2-7	TGTGCCAGCAGCCAGGGCAATGGAGCCTACGAGCAGTACTTC	CASSQGNGAYEQYF